The T cell receptor (beta chain) under discussion was sequenced for a study of control samples from healthy donors and cancer patients. TCRdb keeps only in-frame clones here, not all; method: immunoSEQ multiplex PCR. The sample yields under 300,000 clones, roughly 82% seen once. CDR1 and CDR2 (germline): LNHDA, SQIVND (reference sequence). Trimming took off 5 bases at V and 10 bases at J, with 14 bases between the two ends. The CDR3 is 12 amino acids. What was sequenced was PBMCs. V is TRBV19 and J is TRBJ1-2; possibly TRBD1 for D (6 bases). The clonotype originates from a woman aged 55-69 years with lung cancer. CDR3 residues: CASSPGDKPYTF. The CDR3 region has the DNA TGTGCCAGTAGTCCCGGGGACAAACCCTACACCTTC.